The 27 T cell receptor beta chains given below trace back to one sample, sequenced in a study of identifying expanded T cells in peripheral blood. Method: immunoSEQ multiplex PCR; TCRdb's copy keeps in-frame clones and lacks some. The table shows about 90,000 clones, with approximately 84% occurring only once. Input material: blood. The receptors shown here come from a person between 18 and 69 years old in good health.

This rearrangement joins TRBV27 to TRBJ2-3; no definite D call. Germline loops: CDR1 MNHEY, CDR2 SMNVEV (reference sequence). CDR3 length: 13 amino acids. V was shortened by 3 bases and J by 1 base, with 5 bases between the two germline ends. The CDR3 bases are TGTGCCAGCAGTTTTAGGGGCACAGATACGCAGTATTTT. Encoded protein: CASSFRGTDTQYF.

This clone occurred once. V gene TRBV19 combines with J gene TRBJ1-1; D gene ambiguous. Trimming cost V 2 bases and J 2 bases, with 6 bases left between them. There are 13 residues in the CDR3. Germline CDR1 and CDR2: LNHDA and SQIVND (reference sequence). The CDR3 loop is CASSIMDNTEAFF. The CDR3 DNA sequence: TGTGCCAGTAGTATAATGGACAACACTGAAGCTTTCTTT.

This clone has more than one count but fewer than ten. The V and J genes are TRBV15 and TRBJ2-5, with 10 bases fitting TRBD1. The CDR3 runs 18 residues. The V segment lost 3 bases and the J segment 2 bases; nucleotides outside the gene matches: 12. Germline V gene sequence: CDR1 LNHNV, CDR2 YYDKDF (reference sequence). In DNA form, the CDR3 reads TGTGCCACCAGCAGTTTCCCGGCCCGGGACAGGGGACAAGAGACCCAGTACTTC. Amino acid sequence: CATSSFPARDRGQETQYF.

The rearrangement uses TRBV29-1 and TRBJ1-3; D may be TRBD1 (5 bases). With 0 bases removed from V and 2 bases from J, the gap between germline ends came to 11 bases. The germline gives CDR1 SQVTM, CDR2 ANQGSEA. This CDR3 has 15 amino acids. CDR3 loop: CSVEDRRTPGNTIYF. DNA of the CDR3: TGCAGCGTTGAAGATCGCCGGACACCTGGAAACACCATATATTTT.

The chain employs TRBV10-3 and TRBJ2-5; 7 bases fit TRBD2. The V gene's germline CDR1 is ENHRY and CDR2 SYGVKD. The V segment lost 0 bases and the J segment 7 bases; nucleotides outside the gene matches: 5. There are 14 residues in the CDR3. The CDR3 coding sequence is TGTGCCATCAGTGAGTCGCAAGGGAGGGGGACCCAGTACTTC. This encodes CAISESQGRGTQYF.

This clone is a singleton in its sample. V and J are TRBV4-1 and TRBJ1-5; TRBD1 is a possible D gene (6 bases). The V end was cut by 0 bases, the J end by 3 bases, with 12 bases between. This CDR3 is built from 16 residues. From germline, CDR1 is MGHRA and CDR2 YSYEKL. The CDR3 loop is CASSQEGQRLNQPQHF. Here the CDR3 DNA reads TGCGCCAGCAGCCAAGAAGGACAGCGCCTCAATCAGCCCCAGCATTTT.

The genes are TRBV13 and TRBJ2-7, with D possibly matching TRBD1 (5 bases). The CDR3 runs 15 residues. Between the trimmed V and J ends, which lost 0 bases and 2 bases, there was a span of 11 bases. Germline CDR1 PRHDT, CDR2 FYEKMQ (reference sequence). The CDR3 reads CASSLGRGAAYEQYF. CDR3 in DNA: TGTGCCAGCAGCTTAGGGCGTGGGGCAGCCTACGAGCAGTACTTC. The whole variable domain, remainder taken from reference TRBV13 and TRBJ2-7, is AAGVIQSPRHLIKEKRETATLKCYPIPRHDTVYWYQQGPGQDPQFLISFYEKMQSDKGSIPDRFSAQQFSDYHSELNMSSLELGDSALYFCASSLGRGAAYEQYFGPGTRLTVT.

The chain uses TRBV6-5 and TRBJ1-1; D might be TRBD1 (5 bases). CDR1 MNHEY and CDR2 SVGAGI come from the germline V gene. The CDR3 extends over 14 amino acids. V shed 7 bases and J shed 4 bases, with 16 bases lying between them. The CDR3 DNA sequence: TGTGCCAGCATAGGGGCAGGGACTAGCACTGAAGCTTTCTTT. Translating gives CASIGAGTSTEAFF.

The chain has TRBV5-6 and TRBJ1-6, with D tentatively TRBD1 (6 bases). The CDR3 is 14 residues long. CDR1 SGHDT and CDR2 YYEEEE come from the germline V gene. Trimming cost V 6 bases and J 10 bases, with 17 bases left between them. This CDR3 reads CASTPRGFKSPLHF. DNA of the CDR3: TGTGCCAGCACCCCCAGGGGATTTAAATCACCCCTCCACTTT. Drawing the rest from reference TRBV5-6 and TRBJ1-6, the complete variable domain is DAGVTQSPTHLIKTRGQQVTLRCSPKSGHDTVSWYQQALGQGPQFIFQYYEEEERQRGNFPDRFSGHQFPNYSSELNVNALLLGDSALYLCASTPRGFKSPLHFGNGTRLTVT.

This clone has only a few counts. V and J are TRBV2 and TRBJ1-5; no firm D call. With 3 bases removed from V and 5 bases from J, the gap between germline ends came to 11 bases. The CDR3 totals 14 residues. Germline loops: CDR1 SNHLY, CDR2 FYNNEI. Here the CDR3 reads CASSDEGWDQPQHF. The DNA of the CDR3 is TGTGCCAGCAGTGACGAGGGATGGGATCAGCCCCAGCATTTT.

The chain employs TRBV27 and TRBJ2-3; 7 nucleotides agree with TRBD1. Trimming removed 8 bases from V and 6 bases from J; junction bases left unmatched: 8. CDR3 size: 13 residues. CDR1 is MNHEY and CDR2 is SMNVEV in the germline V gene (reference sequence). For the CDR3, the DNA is TGTGCCAGCCGGACAGGCGTTGAGGATACGCAGTATTTT. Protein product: CASRTGVEDTQYF.

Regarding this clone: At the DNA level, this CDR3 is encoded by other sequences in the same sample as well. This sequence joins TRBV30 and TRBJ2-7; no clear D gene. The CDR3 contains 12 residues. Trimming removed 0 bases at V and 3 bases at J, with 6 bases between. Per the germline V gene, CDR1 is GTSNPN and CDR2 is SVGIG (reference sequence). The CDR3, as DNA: TGTGCCTGGAGTGTTACGGACTACGAGCAGTACTTC. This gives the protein CAWSVTDYEQYF.

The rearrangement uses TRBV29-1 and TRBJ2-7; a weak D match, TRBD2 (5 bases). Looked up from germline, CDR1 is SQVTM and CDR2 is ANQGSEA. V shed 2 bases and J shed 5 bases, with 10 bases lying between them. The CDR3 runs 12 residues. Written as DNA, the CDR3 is TGCAGCGTTGAAAGAGGGTTCAACGAGCAGTACTTC. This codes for CSVERGFNEQYF.

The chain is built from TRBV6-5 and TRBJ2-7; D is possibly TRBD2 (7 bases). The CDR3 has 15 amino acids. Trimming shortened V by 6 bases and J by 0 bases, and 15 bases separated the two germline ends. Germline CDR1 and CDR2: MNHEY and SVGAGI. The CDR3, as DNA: TGTGCCAGCAGAAACCTAGGGGGGGTCTCCTACGAGCAGTACTTC. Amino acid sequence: CASRNLGGVSYEQYF.

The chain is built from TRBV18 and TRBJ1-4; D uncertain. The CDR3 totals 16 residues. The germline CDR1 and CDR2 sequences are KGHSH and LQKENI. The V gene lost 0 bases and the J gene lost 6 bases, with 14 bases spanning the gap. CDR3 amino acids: CASSPPINGPDEKLFF. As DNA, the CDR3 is TGTGCCAGCTCACCACCTATAAACGGACCTGATGAAAAACTGTTTTTT.

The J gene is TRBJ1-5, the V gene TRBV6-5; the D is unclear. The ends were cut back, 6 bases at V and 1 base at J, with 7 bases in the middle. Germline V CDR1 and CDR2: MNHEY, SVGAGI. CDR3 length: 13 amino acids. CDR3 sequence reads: CASSPDSNQPQHF. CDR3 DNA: TGTGCCAGCAGCCCCGACAGCAATCAGCCCCAGCATTTT.

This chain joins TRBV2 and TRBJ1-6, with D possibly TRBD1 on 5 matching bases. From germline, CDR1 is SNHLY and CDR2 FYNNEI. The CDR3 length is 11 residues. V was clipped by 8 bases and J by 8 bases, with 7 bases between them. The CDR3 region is CASGADSPLHF. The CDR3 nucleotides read TGTGCCAGCGGGGCGGATTCACCCCTCCACTTT.

CDR3 amino acids: CASSLGQDEQFF. The CDR3 region has the DNA TGTGCCAGCAGCCTGGGACAGGACGAGCAGTTCTTC. This chain uses TRBV5-5 with TRBJ2-1, with TRBD1 matching over 8 bases. CDR3 length equals 12 residues. Germline-derived CDR1 and CDR2 are SGHKS and YYEKEE (reference sequence). The trim removed 4 bases at V and 10 bases at J, leaving 4 bases unmatched.

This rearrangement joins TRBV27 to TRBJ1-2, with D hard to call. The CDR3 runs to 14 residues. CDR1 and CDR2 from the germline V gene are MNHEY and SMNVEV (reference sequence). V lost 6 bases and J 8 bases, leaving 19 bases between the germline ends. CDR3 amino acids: CASSQWPVGEGYTF. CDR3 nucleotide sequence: TGTGCCAGCAGCCAATGGCCAGTGGGAGAAGGCTACACCTTC.

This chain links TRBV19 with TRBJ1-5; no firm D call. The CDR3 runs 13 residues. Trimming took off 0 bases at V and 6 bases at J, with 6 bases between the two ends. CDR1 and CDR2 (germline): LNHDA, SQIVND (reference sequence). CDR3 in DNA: TGTGCCAGTAGTATAGATCGCGGTCAGCCCCAGCATTTT. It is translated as CASSIDRGQPQHF.

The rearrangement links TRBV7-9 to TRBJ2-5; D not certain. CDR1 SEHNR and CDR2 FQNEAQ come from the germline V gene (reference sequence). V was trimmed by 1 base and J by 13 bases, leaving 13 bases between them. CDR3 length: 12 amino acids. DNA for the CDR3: TGTGCCAGCAGCTTAGGGAGTAGACCCATGTACTTC. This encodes CASSLGSRPMYF.

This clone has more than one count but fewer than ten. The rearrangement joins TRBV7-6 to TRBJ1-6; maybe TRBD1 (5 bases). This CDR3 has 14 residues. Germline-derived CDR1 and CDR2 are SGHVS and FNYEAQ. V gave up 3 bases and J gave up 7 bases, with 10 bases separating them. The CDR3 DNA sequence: TGTGCCAGCAGCTTGGCGACAGTCAATTCACCCCTCCACTTT. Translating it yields CASSLATVNSPLHF.

This CDR3 reads CAWSVVAGTDTQYF. In DNA, the CDR3 is TGTGCCTGGAGTGTTGTGGCGGGGACAGATACGCAGTATTTT. The chain recombines TRBV30 with TRBJ2-3; D possibly corresponds to TRBD2 (6 bases). CDR1 and CDR2 from the germline V gene are GTSNPN and SVGIG (reference sequence). The CDR3 is 14 amino acids. V was cut by 0 bases and J by 3 bases, with 10 bases left in between.

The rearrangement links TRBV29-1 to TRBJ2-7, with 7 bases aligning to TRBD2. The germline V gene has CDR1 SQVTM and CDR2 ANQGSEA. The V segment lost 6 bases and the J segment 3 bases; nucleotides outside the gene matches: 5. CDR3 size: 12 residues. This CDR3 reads CSVPGGGYEQYF. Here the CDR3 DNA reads TGCAGCGTGCCGGGGGGAGGCTACGAGCAGTACTTC.

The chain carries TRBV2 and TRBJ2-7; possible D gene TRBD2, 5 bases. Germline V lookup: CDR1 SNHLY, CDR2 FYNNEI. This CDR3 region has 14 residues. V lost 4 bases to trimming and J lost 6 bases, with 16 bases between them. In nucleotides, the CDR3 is TGTGCCAGCAGTGCTACCGTTGGACTGGGCGAGCAGTACTTC. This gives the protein CASSATVGLGEQYF.

The CDR3 DNA sequence: TGTGCCAGCAGTTCCCGACAGCCCCTAAGGAACACTGAAGCTTTCTTT. It encodes CASSSRQPLRNTEAFF. The V and J genes are TRBV2 and TRBJ1-1; maybe TRBD1 (5 bases). Germline-derived CDR1 and CDR2 are SNHLY and FYNNEI. The CDR3 has 16 amino acids. V lost 5 bases to trimming and J lost 1 base, with 17 bases between them.

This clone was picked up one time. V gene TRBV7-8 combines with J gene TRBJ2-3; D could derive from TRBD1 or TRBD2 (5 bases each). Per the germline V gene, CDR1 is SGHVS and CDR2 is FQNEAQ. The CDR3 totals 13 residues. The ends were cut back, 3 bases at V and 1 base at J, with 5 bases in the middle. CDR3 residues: CASSLGGTDTQYF. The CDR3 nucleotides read TGTGCCAGCAGCTTGGGGGGCACAGATACGCAGTATTTT.